Sequencing of this T cell receptor beta chain was carried out in a study of shared clonotypes between healthy human individuals. Study in general: The donor pool was made up of two women and three men aged 18 to 49.

Naive CD8 populations comprised CD45RO-negative cells positively selected for CCR7, excluding terminally differentiated effector memory CD45RA+ cells. The germline gives CDR1 MNHEY, CDR2 SMNVEV (reference sequence). Trimming took 2 bases from V and 6 from J, leaving 8 bases between them. The CDR3 is 13 amino acids. Here immunoSEQ multiplex PCR was the method, and the copy in TCRdb shows in-frame clones only, minus some. The repertoire holds about 610,000 clones, with approximately 96% as singletons. The receptor was derived from a woman in her 30s in good health. V and J are TRBV27 and TRBJ1-5, with D unresolved. The specimen was naive CD8+ T cells sorted from blood. The chain's CDR3 is CASSLGWAQPQHF. Here the CDR3 DNA reads TGTGCCAGCAGTTTAGGGTGGGCTCAGCCCCAGCATTTT.